The source of this T cell receptor beta chain is a study of blood T cell repertoires in COVID-19. In the study overall: Specimens from acute and convalescent COVID-19 originated in the United States, Italy and Spain.

This CDR3 spans 14 amino acids. From germline, CDR1 is LNHDA and CDR2 SQIVND (reference sequence). V was shortened by 5 bases and J by 5 bases, with 12 bases between the two germline ends. Authors' data handling: Amplification of reference gene primers provided the estimated nucleated cell counts. Clones were sequenced by immunoSEQ multiplex PCR, and TCRdb holds only the in-frame ones, with some missing. V and J calls and clone size follow that table, whereas D and trimming were derived from the DNA. The data show 250,000 to 300,000 clones, around 90% seen once. This clone was seen more than once but under ten times.

The sequencing sample was made of peripheral blood. The receptor was isolated from a woman in her twenties or thirties with acute or convalescent COVID-19. The V and J genes are TRBV19 and TRBJ2-2; D gene ambiguous. The CDR3 region has the DNA TGTGCCAGTAGTCCGAGGTCCCAGACCGGGGAGCTGTTTTTT. This encodes CASSPRSQTGELFF.